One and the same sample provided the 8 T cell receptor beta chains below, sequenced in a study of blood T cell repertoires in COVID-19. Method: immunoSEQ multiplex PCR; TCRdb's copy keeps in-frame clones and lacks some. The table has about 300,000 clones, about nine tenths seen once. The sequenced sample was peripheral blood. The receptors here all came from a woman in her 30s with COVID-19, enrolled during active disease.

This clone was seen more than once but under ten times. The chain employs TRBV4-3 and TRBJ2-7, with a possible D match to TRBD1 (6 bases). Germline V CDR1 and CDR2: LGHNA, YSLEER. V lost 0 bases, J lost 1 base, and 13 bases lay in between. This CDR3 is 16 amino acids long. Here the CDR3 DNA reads TGCGCCAGCAGCCAAGATCAGGGGACGGAGTCCTACGAGCAGTACTTC. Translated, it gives CASSQDQGTESYEQYF.

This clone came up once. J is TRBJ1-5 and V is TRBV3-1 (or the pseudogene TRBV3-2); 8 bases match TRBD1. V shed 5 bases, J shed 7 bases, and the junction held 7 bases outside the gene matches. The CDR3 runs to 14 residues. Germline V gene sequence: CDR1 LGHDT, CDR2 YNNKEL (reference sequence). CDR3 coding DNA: TGTGCCAGCAGCTCAGGGGGCCCCGGGCAGCCCCAGCATTTT. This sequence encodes CASSSGGPGQPQHF.

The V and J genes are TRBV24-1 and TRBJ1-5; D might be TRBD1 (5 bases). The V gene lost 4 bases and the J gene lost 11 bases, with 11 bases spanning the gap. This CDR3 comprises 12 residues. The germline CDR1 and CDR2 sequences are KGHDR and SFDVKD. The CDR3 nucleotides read TGTGCCACCAGTGAGGGACGCGGGACCCAGCATTTT. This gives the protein CATSEGRGTQHF.

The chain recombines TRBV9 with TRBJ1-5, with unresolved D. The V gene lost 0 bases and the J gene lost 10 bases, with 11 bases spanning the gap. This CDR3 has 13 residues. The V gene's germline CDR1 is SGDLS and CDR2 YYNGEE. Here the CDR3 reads CASSVVVGGPQHF. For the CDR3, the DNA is TGTGCCAGCAGCGTAGTGGTGGGAGGACCCCAGCATTTT.

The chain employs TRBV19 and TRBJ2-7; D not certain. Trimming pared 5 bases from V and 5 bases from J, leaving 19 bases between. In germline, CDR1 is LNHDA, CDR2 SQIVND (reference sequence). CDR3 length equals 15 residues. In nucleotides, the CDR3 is TGTGCCAGTAGTCTGCATGGGCCCCTGGTAGACGAGCAGTACTTC. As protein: CASSLHGPLVDEQYF.

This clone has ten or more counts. This chain's CDR3 is CASSLDSSSDTQYF. The CDR3 bases are TGTGCCAGCAGCTTAGACAGCTCTTCAGATACGCAGTATTTT. V usage is TRBV7-2 and J usage is TRBJ2-3; D is undetermined. Trimming shortened V by 1 base and J by 4 bases, and 9 bases separated the two germline ends. The CDR3 runs 14 residues. Germline-derived CDR1 and CDR2 are SGHTA and FQGNSA.

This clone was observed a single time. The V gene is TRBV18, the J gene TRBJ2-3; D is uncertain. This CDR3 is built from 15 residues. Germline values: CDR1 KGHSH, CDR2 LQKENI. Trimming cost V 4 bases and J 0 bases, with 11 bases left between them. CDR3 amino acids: CASSRAGSSTDTQYF. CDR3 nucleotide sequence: TGTGCCAGCTCACGGGCAGGATCTAGCACAGATACGCAGTATTTT.

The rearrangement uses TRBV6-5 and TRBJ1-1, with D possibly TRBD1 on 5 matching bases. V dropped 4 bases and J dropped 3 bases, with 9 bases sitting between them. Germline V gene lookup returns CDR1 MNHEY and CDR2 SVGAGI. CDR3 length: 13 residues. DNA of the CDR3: TGTGCCAGCAGTTGGGACTTATACACTGAAGCTTTCTTT. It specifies CASSWDLYTEAFF.